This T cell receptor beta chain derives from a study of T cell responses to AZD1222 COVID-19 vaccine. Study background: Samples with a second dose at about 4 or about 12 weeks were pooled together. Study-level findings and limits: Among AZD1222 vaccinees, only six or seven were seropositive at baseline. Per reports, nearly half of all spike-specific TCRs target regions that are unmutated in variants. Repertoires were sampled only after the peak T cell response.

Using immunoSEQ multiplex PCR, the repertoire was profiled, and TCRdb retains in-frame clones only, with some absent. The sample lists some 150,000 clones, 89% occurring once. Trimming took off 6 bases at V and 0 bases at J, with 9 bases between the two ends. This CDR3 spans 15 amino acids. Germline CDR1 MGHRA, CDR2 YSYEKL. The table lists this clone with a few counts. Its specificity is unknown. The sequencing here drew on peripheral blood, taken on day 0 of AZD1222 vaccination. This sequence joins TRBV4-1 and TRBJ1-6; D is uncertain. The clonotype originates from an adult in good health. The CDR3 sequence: CASRPGSSYNSPLHF. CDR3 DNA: TGCGCCAGCAGACCTGGGAGCTCCTATAATTCACCCCTCCACTTT.